This TCR beta chain was captured by sequencing in a study of CD8 T cells in ankylosing spondylitis. The study, taken as a whole, reports: Reports say disease-linked clones showed up significantly more in matched ankylosing spondylitis synovial fluid. Characteristic, it appeared, of ankylosing spondylitis blood was a TCR beta motif of fewer than 10 highly homologous variants.

To note about this clonotype: The antigen is undetermined.

Quantitative barcoded 5'-RACE was used to prepare TCR beta libraries. MiXCR, run by TCRdb on the 5' RACE reads, gives a single entry per CDR3 protein. The data contain more than 110,000 distinct CDR3 sequences, approximately 8.4% of them singletons. From germline, CDR1 is SEHNR and CDR2 FQNEAQ (reference sequence). This CDR3 is built from 16 residues. V trimming: 5 bases; J trimming: 10 bases; junction bases outside the gene matches: 19. This receptor was obtained from a male donor with ankylosing spondylitis. The specimen sequenced was synovial fluid, either unsorted or a sorted T cell fraction (not recorded which). The V call is TRBV7-9, the J call TRBJ1-2; 7 bases match TRBD1. The CDR3 region is CASSPSDLTGIEDYTF. In DNA form, the CDR3 reads TGTGCCAGCAGCCCCTCGGACCTGACAGGGATCGAGGACTACACCTTC.